Detailed here is one T cell receptor (beta chain). Trimming removed 4 bases from V and 7 bases from J, with 16 bases in between. Per germline, CDR1 GTSNPN and CDR2 SVGIG (reference sequence). This CDR3 contains 14 residues. The sample is drawn from a study of CD8+ T cells in alopecia areata. The overall study: Severity of treated patients was scored by affected scalp percentage.

The sequencing template was cDNA reverse transcribed from extracted RNA. TCRdb keeps only in-frame clones here, not all; method: immunoSEQ multiplex PCR. Among tens of thousands of clones listed, just over 45% were seen once. The treatment was: oral pan-JAK inhibitor, 5-10 mg twice daily. Sequencing was performed on CD8+ T cells sorted from blood, taken at approximately week 36, from a patient treated with tofacitinib. V and J are TRBV30 and TRBJ1-4; the D gene is possibly TRBD1 (6 bases). The clonotype was recovered from a human donor with alopecia areata. CDR3: CAWMGRQAREKLFF. The CDR3, as DNA: TGTGCCTGGATGGGCAGACAGGCCCGTGAAAAACTGTTTTTT.